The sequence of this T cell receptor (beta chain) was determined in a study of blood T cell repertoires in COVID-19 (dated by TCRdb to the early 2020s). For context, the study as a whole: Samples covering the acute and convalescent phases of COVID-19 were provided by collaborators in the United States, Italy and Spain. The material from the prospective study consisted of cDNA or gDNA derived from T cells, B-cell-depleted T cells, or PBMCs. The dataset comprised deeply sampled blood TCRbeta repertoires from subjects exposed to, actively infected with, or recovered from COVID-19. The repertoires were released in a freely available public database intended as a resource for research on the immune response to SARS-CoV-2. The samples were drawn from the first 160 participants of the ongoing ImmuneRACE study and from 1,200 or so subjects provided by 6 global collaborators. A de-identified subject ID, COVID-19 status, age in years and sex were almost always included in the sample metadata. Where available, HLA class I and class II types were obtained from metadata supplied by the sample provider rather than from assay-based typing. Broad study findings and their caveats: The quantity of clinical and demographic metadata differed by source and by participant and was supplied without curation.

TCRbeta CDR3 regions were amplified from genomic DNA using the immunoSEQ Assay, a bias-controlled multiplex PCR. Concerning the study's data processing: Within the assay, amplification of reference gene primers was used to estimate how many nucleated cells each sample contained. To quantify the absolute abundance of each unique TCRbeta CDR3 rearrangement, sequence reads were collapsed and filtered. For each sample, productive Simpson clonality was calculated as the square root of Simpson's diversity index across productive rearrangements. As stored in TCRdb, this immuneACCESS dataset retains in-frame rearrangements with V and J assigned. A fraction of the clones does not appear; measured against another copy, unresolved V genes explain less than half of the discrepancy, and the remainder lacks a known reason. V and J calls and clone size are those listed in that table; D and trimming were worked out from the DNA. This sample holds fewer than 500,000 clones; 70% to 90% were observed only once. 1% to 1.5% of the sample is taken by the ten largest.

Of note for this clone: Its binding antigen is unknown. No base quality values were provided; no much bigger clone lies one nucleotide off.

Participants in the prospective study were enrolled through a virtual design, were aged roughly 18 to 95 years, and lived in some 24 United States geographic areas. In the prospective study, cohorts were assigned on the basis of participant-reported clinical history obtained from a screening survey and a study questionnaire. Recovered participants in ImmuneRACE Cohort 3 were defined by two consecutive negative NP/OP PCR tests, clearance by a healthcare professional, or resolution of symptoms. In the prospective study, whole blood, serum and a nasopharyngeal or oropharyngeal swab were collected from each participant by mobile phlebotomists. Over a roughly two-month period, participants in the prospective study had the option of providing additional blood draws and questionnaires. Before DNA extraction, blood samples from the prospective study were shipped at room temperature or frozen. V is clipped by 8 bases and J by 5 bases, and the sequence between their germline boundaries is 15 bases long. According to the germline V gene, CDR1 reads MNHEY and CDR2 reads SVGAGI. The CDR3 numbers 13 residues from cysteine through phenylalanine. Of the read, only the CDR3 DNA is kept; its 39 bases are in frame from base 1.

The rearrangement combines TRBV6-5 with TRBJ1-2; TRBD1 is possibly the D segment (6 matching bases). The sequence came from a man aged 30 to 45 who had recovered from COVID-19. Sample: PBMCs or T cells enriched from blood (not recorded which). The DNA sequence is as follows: TGTGCCAGCGGGGGGGGCAGAACTTATGGCTACACCTTC. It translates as CASGGGRTYGYTF.